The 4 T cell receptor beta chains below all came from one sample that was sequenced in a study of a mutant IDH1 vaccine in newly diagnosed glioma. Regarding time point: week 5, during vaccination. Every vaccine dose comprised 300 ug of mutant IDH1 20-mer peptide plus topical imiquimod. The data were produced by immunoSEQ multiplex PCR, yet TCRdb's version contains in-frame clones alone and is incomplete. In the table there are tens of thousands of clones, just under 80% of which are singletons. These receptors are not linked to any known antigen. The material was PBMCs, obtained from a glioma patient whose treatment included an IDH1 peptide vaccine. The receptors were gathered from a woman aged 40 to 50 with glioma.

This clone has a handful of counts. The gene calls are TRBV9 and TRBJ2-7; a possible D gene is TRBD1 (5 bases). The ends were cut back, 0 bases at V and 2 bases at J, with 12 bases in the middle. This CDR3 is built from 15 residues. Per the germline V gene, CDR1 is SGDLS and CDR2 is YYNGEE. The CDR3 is CASSVGIQGTYEQYF. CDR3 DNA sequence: TGTGCCAGCAGCGTAGGAATCCAGGGTACCTACGAGCAGTACTTC.

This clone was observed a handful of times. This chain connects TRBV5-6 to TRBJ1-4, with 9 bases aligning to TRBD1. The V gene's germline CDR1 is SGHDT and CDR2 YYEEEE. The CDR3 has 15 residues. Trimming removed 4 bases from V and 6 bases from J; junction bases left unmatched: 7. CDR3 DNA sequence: TGTGCCAGCAGCGGGGGACAGGGTCTGGATGAAAAACTGTTTTTT. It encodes CASSGGQGLDEKLFF.

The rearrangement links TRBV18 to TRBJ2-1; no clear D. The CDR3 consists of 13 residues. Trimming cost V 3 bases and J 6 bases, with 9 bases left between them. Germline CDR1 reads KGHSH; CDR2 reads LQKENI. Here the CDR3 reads CASSPPVGNEQFF. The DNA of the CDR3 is TGTGCCAGCTCACCCCCAGTGGGCAATGAGCAGTTCTTC.

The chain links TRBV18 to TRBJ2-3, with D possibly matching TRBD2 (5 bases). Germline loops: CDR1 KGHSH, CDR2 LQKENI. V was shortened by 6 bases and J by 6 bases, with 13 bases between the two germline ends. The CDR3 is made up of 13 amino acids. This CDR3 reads CASSLDSADTQYF. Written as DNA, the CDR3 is TGTGCCAGCTCTTTGGACTCCGCGGATACGCAGTATTTT.